The next 27 T cell receptor beta chains were all read from a single sample in a study of patients and donors after allogeneic stem cell transplantation. MiXCR, run by TCRdb on the RT-PCR reads, gives a single entry per CDR3 protein. Here the sample spans about a million distinct CDR3 sequences, more than 15% being singletons. The sequencing sample was made of blood, either unsorted or a sorted T cell fraction (not recorded which). The receptors were gathered from a human donor who was either an allogeneic HSCT recipient or a stem cell or donor lymphocyte infusion donor (not recorded which). It is not recorded whose cells these are; they may come from a transplant donor.

This clonotype was counted only a few times. This sequence joins TRBV7-9 and TRBJ1-5; tentative D call: TRBD1 (5 bases). This CDR3 contains 15 residues. CDR1 is SEHNR, CDR2 FQNEAQ, per germline (reference sequence). The V end was cut by 5 bases, the J end by 3 bases, with 14 bases between. In DNA form, the CDR3 reads TGTGCCAGCAGCGGAGGCGGGGCTAACAATCAGCCCCAGCATTTT. Its protein product is CASSGGGANNQPQHF.

This chain links TRBV18 with TRBJ2-4; no reliable D call. V was shortened by 5 bases and J by 1 base, with 9 bases between the two germline ends. Germline CDR1 is KGHSH and CDR2 is LQKENI. This CDR3 is 14 amino acids long. This CDR3 reads CASSAGYAKNIQYF. As DNA, the CDR3 is TGTGCCAGCTCAGCCGGGTACGCCAAAAACATTCAGTACTTC.

This clonotype was seen only a few times. The J gene is TRBJ2-5, the V gene TRBV6-1, with D unclear. The V gene's germline CDR1 is MNHNS and CDR2 SASEGT. V was shortened by 3 bases and J by 5 bases, with 7 bases between the two germline ends. CDR3 size: 12 residues. CDR3 in amino acids: CASSDNGETQYF. The DNA of the CDR3 is TGTGCCAGCAGTGACAACGGGGAGACCCAGTACTTC.

There are a few counts of this clonotype. The genes are TRBV7-8 and TRBJ2-5, with TRBD2 matching over 10 bases. V lost 6 bases to trimming and J lost 0 bases; unmatched junction nucleotides: 4. The CDR3 is made up of 15 amino acids. Germline V lookup: CDR1 SGHVS, CDR2 FQNEAQ. CDR3 coding DNA: TGTGCCAGCAGGGCTACTAGCGGGGACCAAGAGACCCAGTACTTC. Amino acids: CASRATSGDQETQYF.

This clonotype was detected many times. The chain has TRBV6-2 or TRBV6-3 and TRBJ2-7; possible D gene TRBD1, 6 bases. Germline assignment: CDR1 MNHEY and CDR2 SVGEGT. V dropped 3 bases and J dropped 3 bases, with 9 bases sitting between them. This CDR3 is 13 amino acids long. The CDR3 DNA reads TGTGCCAGCAGTTATAGAGGGGGCTACGAGCAGTACTTC. Protein sequence: CASSYRGGYEQYF.

This chain links TRBV6-5 with TRBJ1-1, with D uncertain. CDR3 size: 14 residues. The V gene lost 3 bases and the J gene lost 4 bases, with 12 bases spanning the gap. Germline values: CDR1 MNHEY, CDR2 SVGAGI. This CDR3 is CASSYNVLGTEAFF. The DNA for the CDR3 is TGTGCCAGCAGTTATAATGTTCTGGGCACTGAAGCTTTCTTT.

The rearrangement links TRBV27 to TRBJ1-2, with unresolved D. The CDR3 extends over 14 amino acids. Germline V gene sequence: CDR1 MNHEY, CDR2 SMNVEV (reference sequence). Trimming removed 0 bases from V and 2 bases from J, with 7 bases in between. The CDR3 here is CASSLSRENYGYTF. CDR3 DNA: TGTGCCAGCAGTTTATCGAGAGAAAACTATGGCTACACCTTC.

This chain links TRBV6-6 with TRBJ2-5, with a possible D match to TRBD1 (6 bases). V lost 5 bases and J lost 0, with 7 bases in between. The CDR3 length is 13 residues. The germline gives CDR1 MNHNY, CDR2 SVGAGI (reference sequence). As DNA, the CDR3 is TGTGCCAGCAGTCACAGGGACCAAGAGACCCAGTACTTC. It translates to CASSHRDQETQYF.

This clonotype was counted a few times. The V call is TRBV7-9, the J call TRBJ2-4; 8 bases line up with TRBD1. The CDR3 loop spans 14 amino acids. Germline values: CDR1 SEHNR, CDR2 FQNEAQ (reference sequence). The junction had 7 bases not matched to a gene; V was cut back by 5 bases and J by 7 bases. The CDR3 protein is CASSKRTGPNIQYF. The CDR3 coding sequence is TGTGCCAGCAGCAAACGGACAGGGCCCAACATTCAGTACTTC.

V is TRBV5-6 and J is TRBJ2-7, with D perhaps matching TRBD1 (6 bases). The CDR3 consists of 14 residues. Deletions cut 5 bases from V and 1 base from J, with 13 bases between. Germline CDR1 is SGHDT and CDR2 is YYEEEE. The CDR3 sequence is CASRHTGQSYEQYF. The CDR3 bases are TGTGCCAGCAGACATACCGGACAGTCCTACGAGCAGTACTTC.

A few counts support this clonotype. The genes are TRBV20-1 and TRBJ1-1, with TRBD1 as a possible D gene (6 bases). The ends were cut back, 4 bases at V and 10 bases at J, with 19 bases in the middle. Germline lookup yields CDR1 DFQATT and CDR2 SNEGSKA (reference sequence). The CDR3 spans 13 residues. The CDR3 region is CSATIRVEGGAFF. In DNA form, the CDR3 reads TGCAGTGCTACGATCAGAGTTGAAGGGGGAGCTTTCTTT.

The genes are TRBV6-2 or TRBV6-3 and TRBJ2-1; TRBD2 matches at 15 bases. The CDR3 spans 15 residues. Germline V gene data show CDR1 as MNHEY and CDR2 as SVGEGT. V was clipped by 5 bases and J by 9 bases; unmatched bases: 5. The CDR3 loop is CASSRTSGGAAEQFF. The CDR3, as DNA: TGTGCCAGCAGTCGGACTAGCGGGGGGGCCGCTGAGCAGTTCTTC.

This clonotype showed up just a few times. Written as DNA, the CDR3 is TGTGCCAGCAGCTTATCCTCCGGGAGTTTGGGTGAGCAGTTCTTC. Translating it yields CASSLSSGSLGEQFF. The rearrangement uses TRBV11-2 and TRBJ2-1; a weak D match, TRBD2 (6 bases). The CDR3 sequence is 15 residues long. V was cut by 2 bases and J by 9 bases, with 17 bases left in between. The V gene's germline CDR1 is SGHAT and CDR2 FQNNGV.

This chain joins TRBV24-1 and TRBJ1-5; D is undetermined. The CDR3 extends over 12 amino acids. Per the germline V gene, CDR1 is KGHDR and CDR2 is SFDVKD. V lost 5 bases and J 7 bases, leaving 8 bases between the germline ends. The CDR3 reads CATSVPGQPQHF. CDR3 DNA sequence: TGTGCCACCAGTGTTCCCGGACAGCCCCAGCATTTT.

The V gene is TRBV4-3, the J gene TRBJ2-7; D is ambiguous. CDR3 length: 15 amino acids. V was clipped by 1 base and J by 4 bases, with 14 bases between them. CDR1 and CDR2 (germline): LGHNA, YSLEER. Here the CDR3 DNA reads TGCGCCAGCAGCCAAGTAGCTTCCCCTCCGTACGAGCAGTACTTC. It yields the protein CASSQVASPPYEQYF.

This chain connects TRBV11-3 to TRBJ1-2; no clear D gene. The CDR3 totals 12 residues. The V and J ends lost 5 bases and 8 bases respectively, with 12 bases between them. Germline V CDR1 and CDR2: SGHNT, YENEEA. The CDR3 here is CASSGTTKGYTF. Here the CDR3 DNA reads TGTGCCAGCAGCGGAACAACTAAAGGCTACACCTTC.

This clonotype has more than one count but fewer than ten. The V and J genes are TRBV20-1 and TRBJ2-5; a weak D match, TRBD2 (5 bases). The CDR3 consists of 13 residues. CDR1 is DFQATT and CDR2 is SNEGSKA in the germline V gene (reference sequence). Trimming pared 4 bases from V and 6 bases from J, leaving 15 bases between. The chain's CDR3 is CSAIPGLAKTQYF. CDR3 nucleotides: TGCAGTGCTATTCCGGGGTTGGCAAAGACCCAGTACTTC.

V and J are TRBV7-3 and TRBJ2-5; TRBD2 matches at 8 bases. Per germline, CDR1 SGHTA and CDR2 FQGTGA. V lost 4 bases to trimming and J lost 1 base; unmatched junction nucleotides: 5. The CDR3 extends over 15 amino acids. Here the CDR3 DNA reads TGTGCCAGCAGCTCTTCCGGGACTAGCCAAGAGACCCAGTACTTC. Encoded protein: CASSSSGTSQETQYF.

This clonotype showed up just a few times. The J gene is TRBJ1-1, the V gene TRBV6-5; 8 bases agree with TRBD1. From germline, CDR1 is MNHEY and CDR2 SVGAGI. This CDR3 spans 16 amino acids. Trimming cost V 0 bases and J 3 bases; bases outside gene matches: 6. The CDR3 loop is CASSYSATGVHTEAFF. DNA for the CDR3: TGTGCCAGCAGTTACTCAGCGACAGGGGTGCACACTGAAGCTTTCTTT.

The chain has TRBV7-8 and TRBJ1-3, with D unresolved. Trimming pared 0 bases from V and 3 bases from J, leaving 9 bases between. The germline CDR1 and CDR2 sequences are SGHVS and FQNEAQ. The CDR3 is 15 amino acids. CDR3: CASSLAGRNGNTIYF. DNA of the CDR3: TGTGCCAGCAGCTTAGCGGGCAGGAATGGAAACACCATATATTTT.

This chain joins TRBV5-1 and TRBJ2-1, with D possibly being TRBD2 (5 bases). Between the trimmed V and J ends, which lost 0 bases and 8 bases, there was a span of 15 bases. The CDR3 is 15 residues long. The germline V gene has CDR1 SGHRS and CDR2 YFSETQ. The CDR3 nucleotides are TGCGCCAGCAGCTTGGAACTAGTGGCCAGCGATGAGCAGTTCTTC. Translation gives CASSLELVASDEQFF.

The genes are TRBV30 and TRBJ2-1; D not resolved. V was trimmed by 1 base and J by 6 bases, leaving 7 bases between them. The CDR3 totals 12 residues. Germline lookup yields CDR1 GTSNPN and CDR2 SVGIG (reference sequence). Here the CDR3 DNA reads TGTGCCTGGAGTGCGAATAGCAATGAGCAGTTCTTC. Residues: CAWSANSNEQFF.

The chain recombines TRBV7-9 with TRBJ2-1; 9 positions match TRBD2. Germline V lookup: CDR1 SEHNR, CDR2 FQNEAQ (reference sequence). V gave up 1 base and J gave up 7 bases; unmatched junction bases: 8. This CDR3 comprises 16 residues. The CDR3 protein is CASSLVGGRAENEQFF. The CDR3 region has the DNA TGTGCCAGCAGCTTAGTTGGCGGGAGGGCAGAGAATGAGCAGTTCTTC.

The chain links TRBV19 to TRBJ2-3; 9 nucleotides line up with TRBD2. This CDR3 spans 15 amino acids. The junction had 11 bases not matched to a gene; V was cut back by 5 bases and J by 8 bases. Germline V gene data show CDR1 as LNHDA and CDR2 as SQIVND (reference sequence). The CDR3: CASSPRTSAMGTQYF. CDR3 DNA sequence: TGTGCCAGTAGTCCCCGGACTAGCGCGATGGGTACGCAGTATTTT.

The CDR3 here is CATSRPPIGAFF. The CDR3 bases are TGTGCCACCAGCAGGCCGCCGATAGGGGCTTTCTTT. V gene TRBV15 combines with J gene TRBJ1-1; D call uncertain. Trimming took off 3 bases at V and 11 bases at J, with 13 bases between the two ends. Germline V CDR1 and CDR2: LNHNV, YYDKDF (reference sequence). The CDR3 runs to 12 residues.

The rearrangement uses TRBV20-1 and TRBJ2-4, with D perhaps TRBD1 or TRBD2 (7 bases each). The CDR3 extends over 16 amino acids. V lost 5 bases and J 0 bases, leaving 17 bases between the germline ends. Per germline, CDR1 DFQATT and CDR2 SNEGSKA (reference sequence). The CDR3 coding sequence is TGCAGTGCTGGAACAGGGAGGGGGCTAGCCAAAAACATTCAGTACTTC. Translated, it gives CSAGTGRGLAKNIQYF.

This clonotype was counted only a few times. The chain is built from TRBV2 and TRBJ2-7; TRBD1 is a possible D gene (5 bases). The length of the CDR3 is 12 residues. V was shortened by 7 bases and J by 2 bases, with 9 bases between the two germline ends. Germline V gives CDR1 SNHLY, CDR2 FYNNEI. CDR3 nucleotide sequence: TGTGCCAGCAAGGGGCCGACCTACGAGCAGTACTTC. Translating it yields CASKGPTYEQYF. Using reference TRBV2 and TRBJ2-7 for the parts outside the CDR3, the full variable domain is EPEVTQTPSHQVTQMGQEVILRCVPISNHLYFYWYRQILGQKVEFLVSFYNNEISEKSEIFDDQFSVERPDGSNFTLKIRSTKLEDSAMYFCASKGPTYEQYFGPGTRLTVT.